The source of this TCR beta chain is a study of cytomegalovirus exposure and HLA in healthy donors. Whole-study findings and limits: In a later analysis, a missense DCLRE1C variant was linked to TCR beta V- and J-gene trimming.

Both 60 Vbeta primers and 13 Jbeta primers went into the PCR. The data were produced by immunoSEQ multiplex PCR, yet TCRdb's version contains in-frame clones alone and is incomplete. The table shows fewer than 150,000 clones, with 60% to 80% occurring only once. This CDR3 region has 14 residues. Trimming removed 5 bases from V and 4 bases from J, with 15 bases in between. CDR1 and CDR2 from the germline V gene are MGHRA and YSYEKL. About this clone: Its matching antigen is unknown.

The chain joins TRBV4-1 to TRBJ2-7; D possibly corresponds to TRBD2 (5 bases). Sample: PBMCs. The receptor was derived from a male donor in good health and CMV-seronegative. The CDR3 nucleotides are TGCGCCAGCAGCACCGGTGACACGGGATACGAGCAGTACTTC. Its translation: CASSTGDTGYEQYF.